Below are 7 T cell receptor beta chains sequenced from a single sample in a study of blood T cells in healthy people across ages. A second 7 to 11 cycle PCR used barcoded and J-beta primers. TCRdb analysed the 5' RACE reads with MiXCR anew, one entry per CDR3 protein. The sample lists some 1.5 million distinct CDR3 sequences; approximately 28% were seen once. Input material: blood. All receptors come from a woman aged 30 to 39 in good health.

The CDR3 DNA reads TGTGCCAGCAGTTTGTCAAGGTCAAAGGGAAACACCATATATTTT. Translating it yields CASSLSRSKGNTIYF. The chain is built from TRBV27 and TRBJ1-3; D is unresolved. V lost 3 bases and J lost 4, with 13 bases in between. Germline CDR1 reads MNHEY; CDR2 reads SMNVEV (reference sequence). The CDR3 contains 15 residues.

This clonotype was recorded at least ten times. V and J are TRBV7-6 and TRBJ2-7; no clear D gene. V was pared by 1 base and J by 2 bases, with 12 bases between. The CDR3 runs 15 residues. Germline CDR1 is SGHVS and CDR2 is FNYEAQ. CDR3 residues: CASSLDPGETYEQYF. The CDR3 DNA is TGTGCCAGCAGCTTAGATCCAGGAGAGACCTACGAGCAGTACTTC.

With regard to this clonotype: The junction differs from germline at one of its ends, possibly a read error. The rearrangement joins TRBV10-3 to TRBJ2-7; D may be TRBD2 (6 bases). The CDR3 is 13 amino acids. CDR1 and CDR2 from the germline V gene are ENHRY and SYGVKD. The CDR3 spells CAIRDSPSYGQYF. In DNA form, the CDR3 reads TGTGCCATCCGGGACTCACCATCCTACGGGCAGTACTTC.

This clonotype was recorded many times. The chain has TRBV10-2 and TRBJ2-1, with 7 nucleotides matching TRBD2. The V segment lost 7 bases and the J segment 6 bases; nucleotides outside the gene matches: 9. The CDR3 has 14 amino acids. Germline values: CDR1 WSHSY, CDR2 SAAADI. The CDR3 nucleotides read TGCGCCAGCATGGAGACTAGCCTAGGCAATGAGCAGTTCTTC. This sequence encodes CASMETSLGNEQFF.

This chain links TRBV2 with TRBJ1-5, with TRBD1 as a possible D gene (6 bases). V was cut by 2 bases and J by 8 bases, with 16 bases left in between. CDR1 is SNHLY, CDR2 FYNNEI, per germline. The CDR3 totals 15 residues. In nucleotides, the CDR3 is TGTGCCAGCAGTGAACGGGGCAGGGGTCAAGAGCCCCAGCATTTT. Translating it yields CASSERGRGQEPQHF. Looking up the rest from reference TRBV2 and TRBJ1-5 gives the full variable domain: EPEVTQTPSHQVTQMGQEVILRCVPISNHLYFYWYRQILGQKVEFLVSFYNNEISEKSEIFDDQFSVERPDGSNFTLKIRSTKLEDSAMYFCASSERGRGQEPQHFGDGTRLSIL.

As regards this clonotype: One end of the junction does not line up with germline, which may come from a read error. This chain uses TRBV20-1 with TRBJ2-1, with 10 bases aligning to TRBD2. The CDR3 contains 16 residues. Germline lookup yields CDR1 DFQATT and CDR2 SNEGSKA (reference sequence). CDR3: CSAREGTSGGANEQVF. The CDR3 DNA reads TGCAGTGCTAGAGAGGGTACGAGCGGGGGGGCCAATGAGCAGGTCTTC.

The chain is built from TRBV7-2 and TRBJ1-2; tentative D call: TRBD1 (5 bases). Germline V lookup: CDR1 SGHTA, CDR2 FQGNSA. The CDR3 has 17 amino acids. V was pared by 5 bases and J by 6 bases, with 25 bases between. The CDR3 region is CASSPHKFRGVPDGYTF. DNA for the CDR3: TGTGCCAGCAGCCCCCACAAGTTCCGGGGGGTACCCGATGGCTACACCTTC.